These T cell receptor beta chains were read from a single sample in a study of blood T cell repertoires in COVID-19. Only in-frame clones appear in the TCRdb table, and some are missing; sequencing was by immunoSEQ multiplex PCR. The sample lists roughly 160,000 clones, more than 70% occurring once. Material: peripheral blood. The origin of the receptors is a woman aged 65 to 85 who had recovered from COVID-19. Both conserved end residues are part of each CDR3. The size of a clone is reported for some rows only, either as once, few or many, or as a class for expanded clones.

CASSPWGANYGYTF,NA,TRBJ1-2,TRBV27
CASSFSNSGGETQYF,NA,TRBJ2-5,TRBV7-3
CASSGIEATYEQYF,NA,TRBJ2-7,TRBV2
CASSSGTGKVLYF,NA,TRBJ2-7,TRBV7-2
CASSRTSAPPQYF,NA,TRBJ2-5,TRBV6-5
CASRAGRGGNQPQHF,NA,TRBJ1-5,TRBV2
CASSPPEKGTGRGYTF,once,TRBJ1-2,TRBV18
CASTRDSTNEKLFF,once,TRBJ1-4,TRBV3-1/TRBV3-2
CASSLTGGLGYTF,NA,TRBJ1-2,TRBV7-2
CAWSGAGASGYTF,NA,TRBJ1-2,TRBV30
CASSLGAPAGGYEQYF,NA,TRBJ2-7,TRBV5-1
CASSAYLDRGVEQFF,NA,TRBJ2-1,TRBV28